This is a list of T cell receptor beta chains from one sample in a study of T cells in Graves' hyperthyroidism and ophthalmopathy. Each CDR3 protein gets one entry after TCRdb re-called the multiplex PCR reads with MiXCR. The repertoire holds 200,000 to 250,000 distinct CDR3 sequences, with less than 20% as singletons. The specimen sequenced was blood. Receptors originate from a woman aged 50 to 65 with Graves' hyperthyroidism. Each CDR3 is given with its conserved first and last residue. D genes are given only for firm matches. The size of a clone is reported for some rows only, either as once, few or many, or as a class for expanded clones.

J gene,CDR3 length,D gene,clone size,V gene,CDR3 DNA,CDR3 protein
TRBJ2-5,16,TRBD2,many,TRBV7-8,TGTGCCAGCAGCTTAACACTAGCGGGAGGCATGGAGACCCAGTACTTC,CASSLTLAGGMETQYF
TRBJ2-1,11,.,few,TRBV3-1,TGTGCCAGCAGCCAGGCCACCGGGCAGTTCTTC,CASSQATGQFF
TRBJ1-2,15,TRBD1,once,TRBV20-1,TGCAGTGCTAGAGACAGACAGGGTTTGTCGAACGGCTACACCTTC,CSARDRQGLSNGYTF
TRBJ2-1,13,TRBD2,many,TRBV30,TGTGCCTGGAAAACCACGGGGGGAAGTGCGCAGTTCTTC,CAWKTTGGSAQFF
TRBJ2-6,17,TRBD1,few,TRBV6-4,TGTGCCAGCAGTGACTCCCCAGGGGGCACTGGGGCCAACGTCCTGACTTTC,CASSDSPGGTGANVLTF
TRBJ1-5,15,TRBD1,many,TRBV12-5,TGTGCTAGTGGTTTGGCAGGAGGGGGCCCCCAGCCCCAGCATTTT,CASGLAGGGPQPQHF
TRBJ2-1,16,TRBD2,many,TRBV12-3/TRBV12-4,TGTGCCAGCAGTCTCTCAGGACTAGCGGGAGTTCTTGAGCAGTTCTTC,CASSLSGLAGVLEQFF
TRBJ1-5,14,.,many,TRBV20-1,TGCAGTGCCAGATGGGGGGATAGCAATCAGCCCCAGCATTTT,CSARWGDSNQPQHF
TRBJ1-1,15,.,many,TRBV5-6,TGTGCCAGCAGCTTGTACGCAGGGCCGAACACTGAAGCTTTCTTT,CASSLYAGPNTEAFF
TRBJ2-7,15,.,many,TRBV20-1,TGCAGTGCTGGGGGCGGGCTCTCTGGGTCCTACGAGCAGTACTTC,CSAGGGLSGSYEQYF
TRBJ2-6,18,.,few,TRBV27,TGTGCCAGCAGTTTAAGGCAGAACCGATTCTCTGGGGCCAACGTCCTGACTTTC,CASSLRQNRFSGANVLTF
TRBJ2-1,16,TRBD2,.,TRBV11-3,TGTGCCAGCAGCTTAGGTGAAGCGGGGATAGGCAATGAGCAGTTCTTC,CASSLGEAGIGNEQFF
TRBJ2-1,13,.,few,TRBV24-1,TGTGCCACCAGTGATCAGGTTGACAATGAGCAGTTCTTC,CATSDQVDNEQFF
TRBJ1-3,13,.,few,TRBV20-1,TGCAGTGCTAGACCCAGGGGTGGAAACACCATATATTTT,CSARPRGGNTIYF
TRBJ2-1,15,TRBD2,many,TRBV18,TGTGCCAGCTCACCACTAGCGGGAGAGACGAATGAGCAGTTCTTC,CASSPLAGETNEQFF
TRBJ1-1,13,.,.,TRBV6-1,TGTGCCAGCATCAAGGCCTTAAGCACTGAAGCTTTCTTT,CASIKALSTEAFF
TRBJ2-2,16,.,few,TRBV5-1,TGCGCCAGCAGCATACGTCCTCTCGGGAACACCGGGGAGCTGTTTTTT,CASSIRPLGNTGELFF
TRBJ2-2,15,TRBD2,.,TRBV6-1,TGTGCCAGGGGGTTAGCGGGCGTTAGGACCGGGGAGCTGTTTTTT,CARGLAGVRTGELFF
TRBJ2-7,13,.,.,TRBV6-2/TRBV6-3,TGTGCCAGCAGTTACCGAGTAGAAGTCAAGCAGTACTTC,CASSYRVEVKQYF
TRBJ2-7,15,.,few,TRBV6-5,TGTGCCAGCAGTTACTCGTGGACACCCAACTACGAGCAGTACTTC,CASSYSWTPNYEQYF
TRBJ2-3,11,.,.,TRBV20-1,TGCAGTGCTTTTCGACAAGATACGCAGTATTTT,CSAFRQDTQYF
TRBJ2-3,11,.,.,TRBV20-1,TGCAGCCCCGGGAACACAGATACGCAGTATTTT,CSPGNTDTQYF
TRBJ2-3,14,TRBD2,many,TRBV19,TGTGCCAGTAGGCAGCGGGAGGGGGGAGATACGCAGTATTTT,CASRQREGGDTQYF
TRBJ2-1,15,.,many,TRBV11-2,TGTGCCAGCAGGGAGGTCTGGGGGTCCTACAATGAGCAGTTCTTC,CASREVWGSYNEQFF
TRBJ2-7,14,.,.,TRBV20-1,TGCAGTGCTAGAAGAGGTCCAGGGTCCGACGAGCAGTACTTC,CSARRGPGSDEQYF
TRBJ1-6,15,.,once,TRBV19,TGTGCCAGTAGTTGGGATGACGGTAATAATTCACCCCTCCACTTT,CASSWDDGNNSPLHF
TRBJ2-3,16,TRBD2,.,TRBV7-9,TGTGCCAGCAGACAACGGACTAGCGGTTCCACAGATACGCAGTATTTT,CASRQRTSGSTDTQYF
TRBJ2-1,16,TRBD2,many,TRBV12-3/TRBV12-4,TGTGCCAGCAGGCCGGGACTAGCGGGCCGCTACAATGAGCAGTTCTTC,CASRPGLAGRYNEQFF
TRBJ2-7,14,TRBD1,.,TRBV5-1,TGCGCCAGCACCCCCGGGACAGGGGAGGACGAGCAGTACTTC,CASTPGTGEDEQYF
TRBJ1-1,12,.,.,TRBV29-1,TGCAGCGTTGAGGGGGCTCACACTGAAGCTTTCTTT,CSVEGAHTEAFF
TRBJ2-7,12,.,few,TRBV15,TGTGCCACCAGCAGAGCCCTGGGGGAGCAGTACTTC,CATSRALGEQYF
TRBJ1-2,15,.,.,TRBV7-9,TGTGCCAGCACCTCAGGAGCAGGGTATCTGTATGGCTACACCTTC,CASTSGAGYLYGYTF
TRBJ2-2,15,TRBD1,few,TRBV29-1,TGCAGCGTCGTCTCAGGGGGCATGGGCACCGGGGAGCTGTTTTTT,CSVVSGGMGTGELFF
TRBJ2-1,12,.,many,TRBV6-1,TGTGCCAGCAGTGTCAGCTCCAGAGAGCAGTTCTTC,CASSVSSREQFF
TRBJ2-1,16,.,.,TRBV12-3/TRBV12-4,TGTGCCAGCAGTCCACCCTCTGGACAGACCTACAATGAGCAGTTCTTC,CASSPPSGQTYNEQFF
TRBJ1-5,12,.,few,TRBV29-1,TGCAGCGTTGTCGAGGGGAATCAGCCCCAGCATTTT,CSVVEGNQPQHF
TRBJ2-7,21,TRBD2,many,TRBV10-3,TGTGCCATCAGTGAGTCGATGGGGACTAGCGGGACCTCAAAAATTGACTACGAGCAGTACTTC,CAISESMGTSGTSKIDYEQYF
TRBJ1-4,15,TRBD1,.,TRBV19,TGTGCCAGTAGTATGGGGGACAGTCCTAATGAAAAACTGTTTTTT,CASSMGDSPNEKLFF
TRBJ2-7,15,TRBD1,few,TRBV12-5,TGTGCTGGTGGTTTGGTACCGGGACAGGGTTACGAGCAGTACTTC,CAGGLVPGQGYEQYF
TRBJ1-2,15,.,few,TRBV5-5,TGTGCCAGCAGCTTGGGAGGGACAAACATCTACGGCTACACCTTC,CASSLGGTNIYGYTF
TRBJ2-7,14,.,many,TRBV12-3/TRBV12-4,TGTGCCAGCAGTTTCTCAGGGAGAGTGGACGAGCAGTACTTC,CASSFSGRVDEQYF
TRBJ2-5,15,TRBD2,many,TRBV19,TGTGCCAGTAGTATCGGCTCTAGCGGGACAGAGACCCAGTACTTC,CASSIGSSGTETQYF
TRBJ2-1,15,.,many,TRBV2,TGTGCCAGCAGACAACGAGACGAAAGCTACAATGAGCAGTTCTTC,CASRQRDESYNEQFF
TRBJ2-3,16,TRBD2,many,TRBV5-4,TGTGCCAGCAGCTTGTCTAGCGGGCTTAGCACAGATACGCAGTATTTT,CASSLSSGLSTDTQYF
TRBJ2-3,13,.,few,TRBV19,TGTGCCAGTAGTATAGGGGTATATGATACGCAGTATTTT,CASSIGVYDTQYF
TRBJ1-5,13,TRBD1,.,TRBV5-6,TGTGCCAGCAGCAGAGGGACAGAACAGCCCCAGCATTTT,CASSRGTEQPQHF
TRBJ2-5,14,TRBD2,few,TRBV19,TGTGCCAGTAAACTAGCGGGGGGCACCGAGACCCAGTACTTC,CASKLAGGTETQYF
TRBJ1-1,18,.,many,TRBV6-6,TGTGCCAGCAGTTACTCGAACAGACTCCTTTCCCCGAACACTGAAGCTTTCTTT,CASSYSNRLLSPNTEAFF
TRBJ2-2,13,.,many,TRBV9,TGTGCCAGCAGCGTCCAACTAACCGGGGAGCTGTTTTTT,CASSVQLTGELFF
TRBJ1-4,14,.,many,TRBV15,TGTGCCACCAGCAGTGGGACGGCTTGGGAAAAACTGTTTTTT,CATSSGTAWEKLFF
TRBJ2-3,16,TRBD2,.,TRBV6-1,TGTGCCAGCAGTTGGACTAGCGGGAGCCCCACAGATACGCAGTATTTT,CASSWTSGSPTDTQYF
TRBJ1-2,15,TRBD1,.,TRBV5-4,TGTGCCAGCAGCTTGGAGGGAGGGGGCACCTATGGCTACACCTTC,CASSLEGGGTYGYTF
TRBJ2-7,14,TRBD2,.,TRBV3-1,TGTGCCAGCAGCCAAGCGGGACTAGCCTACGAGCAGTACTTC,CASSQAGLAYEQYF
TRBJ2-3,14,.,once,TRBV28,TGTGCCAGCAGTTTAATTCCCACTGCAGATACGCAGTATTTT,CASSLIPTADTQYF
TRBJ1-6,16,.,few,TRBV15,TGTGCCACCAGGGAACCGCAGGATGGGGCCAATTCTGCCCTCCACTTT,CATREPQDGANSALHF
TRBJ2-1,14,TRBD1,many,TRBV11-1,TGTGCCAGCAGCTCCGGGGACAGGGAGAATGAGCAGTTCTTC,CASSSGDRENEQFF
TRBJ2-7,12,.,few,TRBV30,TGTGCCTGGGGAGGGCCCCGCGACGAGCAGTACTTC,CAWGGPRDEQYF
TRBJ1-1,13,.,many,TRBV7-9,TGTGCCAGCTTGGGGACAATCACCCGGCAAGCTTTCTTT,CASLGTITRQAFF
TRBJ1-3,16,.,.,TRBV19,TGTGCCAGTAGTATCCCAACAAGGAGCTCTGGAAACACCATATATTTT,CASSIPTRSSGNTIYF